The 2 T cell receptor beta chains below were found in one sample sequenced in a study of cytomegalovirus exposure and HLA in healthy donors. Generated by immunoSEQ multiplex PCR, the TCRdb table keeps only in-frame clones and is missing some. Seen here are fewer than 200,000 clones, roughly 90% observed once, and the top ten hold 4.2%. The source material was PBMCs. The receptors come from a man aged 18-30 years in good health and CMV-seropositive.

The CDR3 is CASSLLVQGKLLYGYTF. In DNA form, the CDR3 reads TGTGCCAGCAGCCTCTTAGTACAGGGGAAGCTTCTCTATGGCTACACCTTC. This chain uses TRBV28 with TRBJ1-2, with 7 bases fitting TRBD1. V lost 6 bases to trimming and J lost 4 bases; unmatched junction nucleotides: 17. There are 17 residues in the CDR3. Germline-derived CDR1 and CDR2 are MDHEN and SYDVKM.

The chain carries TRBV18 and TRBJ2-1; 12 bases align to TRBD2. The CDR3 length is 15 residues. Germline values: CDR1 KGHSH, CDR2 LQKENI. V dropped 3 bases and J dropped 7; count of bases not matched to a gene: 4. The CDR3 region is CASSPGLAGWNEQFF. Written as DNA, the CDR3 is TGTGCCAGCTCACCGGGACTAGCGGGTTGGAATGAGCAGTTCTTC.